This T cell receptor beta chain emerged from a study of naive and memory T cell subsets. Whole-study findings and limits: Especially in CD8 cells, naive repertoires contained a few larger clonotypes, possibly CD45RA-re-expressing memory cells. Naive and memory subsets had different power law exponents for TCR abundance.

Sequential positive selection took CD4 T cells first, then CD8 T cells. This clonotype was counted a few times. What it recognizes is unknown. CDR3 length: 14 residues. With 2 bases removed from V and 1 base from J, the gap between germline ends came to 8 bases. Germline V gene sequence: CDR1 PRHDT, CDR2 FYEKMQ (reference sequence). The beta constant-region primer was an equimolar mix of two oligonucleotides covering TRBC1 and TRBC2. Nested alpha and beta constant-region primers with the SP2 primer drove four PCR rounds on ligated cDNA. TCRdb called the UMI-ligation and nested PCR reads again in MiXCR, with one record for every CDR3 protein. The table records more than 120,000 distinct CDR3 sequences, about 20% of them present only once.

This TCR was recovered from a human donor in good health. Sample: naive CD8+ T cells from blood. V gene TRBV13 combines with J gene TRBJ2-5, with D unresolved. The CDR3 here is CASSLLAFQETQYF. CDR3 nucleotides: TGTGCCAGCAGCTTATTGGCTTTCCAAGAGACCCAGTACTTC.